The present TCR beta chain was sequenced within a study of vaccination effects on CD4 cells after COVID-19. CD4+ T cells specific for antigen were expanded with viral peptide pools by the ViraFEST assay before sequencing. Culture lasted roughly 9 days before CD4+ T cell isolation. Each vaccine recipient was nucleocapsid antibody negative and had no prior SARS-CoV-2 infection. Worth noting for this clone: What it binds is not known.

Germline V gene lookup returns CDR1 GTSNPN and CDR2 SVGIG (reference sequence). This CDR3 is 16 amino acids long. J was trimmed by 1 base and V by 0 bases; bases with no gene match: 5. Produced via immunoSEQ multiplex PCR; TCRdb's table is partial and in-frame only. Among 55,000 or so clones listed, around 67% were seen once. Sequenced material: CD4+ T cells from PBMCs cultured with SARS-CoV-2 spike peptides, taken before COVID-19 vaccination. This rearrangement joins TRBV30 to TRBJ2-3; the match to TRBD2 covers 9 bases. This clonotype was sampled from a human donor who received a COVID-19 vaccine. The CDR3 reads CAWSVPGLAGTDTQYF. Here the CDR3 DNA reads TGTGCCTGGAGTGTTCCGGGACTAGCAGGCACAGATACGCAGTATTTT.